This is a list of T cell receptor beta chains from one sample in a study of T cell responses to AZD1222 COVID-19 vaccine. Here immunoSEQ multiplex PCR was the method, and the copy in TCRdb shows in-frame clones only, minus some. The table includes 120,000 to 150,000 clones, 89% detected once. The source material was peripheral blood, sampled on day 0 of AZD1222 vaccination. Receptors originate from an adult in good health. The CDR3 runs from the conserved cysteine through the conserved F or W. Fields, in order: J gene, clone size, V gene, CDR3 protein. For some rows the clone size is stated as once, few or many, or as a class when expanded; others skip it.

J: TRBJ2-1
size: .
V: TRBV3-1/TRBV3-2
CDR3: CASSQAGVLYNEQFF

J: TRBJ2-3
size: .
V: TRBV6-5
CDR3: CASNRAGGADTQYF

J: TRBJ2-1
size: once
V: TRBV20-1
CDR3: CSASSGGVRNEQFF

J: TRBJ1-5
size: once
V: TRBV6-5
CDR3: CASSYSPGVQDPQHF

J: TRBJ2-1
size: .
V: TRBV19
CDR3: CATGWDYGNEQFF

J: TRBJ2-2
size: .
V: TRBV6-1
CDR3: CASSERGGGAVGTGELFF

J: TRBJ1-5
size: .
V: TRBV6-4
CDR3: CASTGQGSNQPQHF

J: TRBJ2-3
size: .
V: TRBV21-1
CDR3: CASSSPPGLAVPDTQYF

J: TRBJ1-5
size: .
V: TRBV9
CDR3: CASSVGGGRNQPQHF

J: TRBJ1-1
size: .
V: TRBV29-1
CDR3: CSVEGPSNTEAFF

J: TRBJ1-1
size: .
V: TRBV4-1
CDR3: CASSPWDRVLNTEAFF

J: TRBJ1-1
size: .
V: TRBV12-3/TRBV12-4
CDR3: CASSFGAETEAFF

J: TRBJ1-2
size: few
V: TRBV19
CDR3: CASNRETGGSGYTF

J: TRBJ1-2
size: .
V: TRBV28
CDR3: CASSAGDFYGYTF

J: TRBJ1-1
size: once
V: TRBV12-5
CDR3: CASGFPYREAFF

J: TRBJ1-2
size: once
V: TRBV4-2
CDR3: CASSQSDVPGGYTF

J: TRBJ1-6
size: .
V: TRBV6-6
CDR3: CASSYSGQGGLSPLHF

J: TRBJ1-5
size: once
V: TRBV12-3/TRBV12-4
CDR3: CASSGYSNQPQHF

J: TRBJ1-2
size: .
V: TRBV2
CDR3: CASSDGGTVPLNGYTF

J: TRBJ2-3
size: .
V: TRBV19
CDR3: CASSIRDSHADTQYF

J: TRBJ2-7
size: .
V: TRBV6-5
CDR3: CASTRDTDYEQYF

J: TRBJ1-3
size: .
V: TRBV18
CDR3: CASSPTFDSGNTIYF

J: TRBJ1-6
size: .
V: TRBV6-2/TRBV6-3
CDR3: CASSYPRDRGLMNSPLHF

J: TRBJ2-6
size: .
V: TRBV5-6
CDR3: CASSPYSGANVLTF

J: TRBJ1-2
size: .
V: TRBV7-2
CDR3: CASSPTGTASYGYTF

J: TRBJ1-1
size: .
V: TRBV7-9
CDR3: CASSLGRVTEAFF

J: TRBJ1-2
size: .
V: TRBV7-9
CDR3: CASSPGTGSSQYGYTF

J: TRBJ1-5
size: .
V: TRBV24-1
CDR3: CATSDPKSPGNQPQHF

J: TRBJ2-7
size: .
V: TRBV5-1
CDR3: CASSLVPSGAYEQYF

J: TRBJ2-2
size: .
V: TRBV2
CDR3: CASSRGRYDTGELFF

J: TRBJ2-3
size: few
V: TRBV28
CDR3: CASSLLSRLSTDTQYF

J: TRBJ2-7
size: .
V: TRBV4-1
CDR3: CASSHRQGAGNEQYF

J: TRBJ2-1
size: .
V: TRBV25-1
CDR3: CASSESAGGQGYNEQFF

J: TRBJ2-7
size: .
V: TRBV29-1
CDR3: CSVRPSREPGNEQYF

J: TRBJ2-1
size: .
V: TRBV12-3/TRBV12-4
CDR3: CASSSSGDNEQFF

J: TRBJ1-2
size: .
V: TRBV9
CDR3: CASSPGGEAYGYTF

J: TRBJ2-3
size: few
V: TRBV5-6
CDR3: CASSLGRGDTQYF

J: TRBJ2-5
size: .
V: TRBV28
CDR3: CASSLVGTRSIGTQYF

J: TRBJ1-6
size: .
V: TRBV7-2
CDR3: CASLSGSYNSPLHF

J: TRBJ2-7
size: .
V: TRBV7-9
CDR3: CASSLEVQSSYEQYF

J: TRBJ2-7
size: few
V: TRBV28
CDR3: CASSRHSLSYEQYF

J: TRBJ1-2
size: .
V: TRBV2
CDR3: CATTPPVAGYGYTF

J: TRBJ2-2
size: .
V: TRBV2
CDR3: CASRDTGELFF

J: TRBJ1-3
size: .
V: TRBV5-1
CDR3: CASSPETGYGNTIYF

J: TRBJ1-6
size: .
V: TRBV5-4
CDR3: CASTKYRGQYNSPLHF

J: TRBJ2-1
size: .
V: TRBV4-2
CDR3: CASSPARGPGNEQFF

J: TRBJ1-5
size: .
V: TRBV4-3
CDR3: CASSQADGRNQPQHF